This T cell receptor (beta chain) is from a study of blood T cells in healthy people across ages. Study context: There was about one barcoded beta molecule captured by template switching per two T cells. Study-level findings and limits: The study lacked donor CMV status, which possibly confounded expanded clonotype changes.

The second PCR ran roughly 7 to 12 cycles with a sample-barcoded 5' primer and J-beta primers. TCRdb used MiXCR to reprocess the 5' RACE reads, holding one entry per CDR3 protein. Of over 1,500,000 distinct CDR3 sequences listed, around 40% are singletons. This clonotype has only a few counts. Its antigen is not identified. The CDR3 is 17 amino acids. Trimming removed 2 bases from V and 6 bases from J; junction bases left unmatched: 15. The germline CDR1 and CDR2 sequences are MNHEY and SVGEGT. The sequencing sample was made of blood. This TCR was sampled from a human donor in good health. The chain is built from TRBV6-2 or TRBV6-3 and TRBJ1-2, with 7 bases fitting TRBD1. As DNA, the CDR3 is TGTGCCAGCAGTTACCGGGACAGATCCACTGATGAGGATGGCTACACCTTC. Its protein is CASSYRDRSTDEDGYTF.